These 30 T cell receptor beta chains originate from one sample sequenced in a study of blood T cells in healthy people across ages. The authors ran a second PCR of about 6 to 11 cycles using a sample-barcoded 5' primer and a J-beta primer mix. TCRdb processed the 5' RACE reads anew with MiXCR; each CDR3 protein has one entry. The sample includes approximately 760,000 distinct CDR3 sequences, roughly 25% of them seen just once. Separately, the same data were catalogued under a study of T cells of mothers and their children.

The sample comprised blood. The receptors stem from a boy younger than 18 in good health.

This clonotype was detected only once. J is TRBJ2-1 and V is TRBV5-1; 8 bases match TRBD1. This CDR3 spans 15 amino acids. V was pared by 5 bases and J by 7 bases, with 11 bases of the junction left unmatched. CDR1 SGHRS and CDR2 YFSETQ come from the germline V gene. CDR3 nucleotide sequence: TGCGCCAGCAGATCTGACAGGGGACCTTATAATGAGCAGTTCTTC. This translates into CASRSDRGPYNEQFF.

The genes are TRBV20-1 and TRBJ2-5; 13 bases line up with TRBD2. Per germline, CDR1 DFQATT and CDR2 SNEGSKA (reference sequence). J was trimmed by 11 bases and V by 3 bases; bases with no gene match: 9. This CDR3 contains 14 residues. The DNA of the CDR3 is TGCAGTGCTAGTACTAGCGGGAGGGCTGATGGGCAGTACTTC. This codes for CSASTSGRADGQYF.

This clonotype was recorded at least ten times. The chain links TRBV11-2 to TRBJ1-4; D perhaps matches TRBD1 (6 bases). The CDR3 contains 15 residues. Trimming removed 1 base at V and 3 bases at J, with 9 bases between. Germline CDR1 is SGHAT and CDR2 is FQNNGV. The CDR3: CASSLGGGPNEKLFF. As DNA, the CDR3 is TGTGCCAGCAGCTTAGGCGGGGGGCCTAATGAAAAACTGTTTTTT.

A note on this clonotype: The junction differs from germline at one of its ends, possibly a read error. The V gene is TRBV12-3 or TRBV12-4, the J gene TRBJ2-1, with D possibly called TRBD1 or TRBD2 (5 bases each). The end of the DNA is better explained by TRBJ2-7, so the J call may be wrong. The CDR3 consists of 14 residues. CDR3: CASSFLTGDYQQYF. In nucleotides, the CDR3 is TGTGCCAGCAGTTTTCTTACAGGAGACTACCAGCAGTACTTC.

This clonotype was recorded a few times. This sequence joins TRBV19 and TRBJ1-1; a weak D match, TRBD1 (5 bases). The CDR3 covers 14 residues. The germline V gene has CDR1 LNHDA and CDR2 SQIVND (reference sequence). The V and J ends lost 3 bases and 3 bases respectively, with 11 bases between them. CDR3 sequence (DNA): TGTGCCAGTAGTATTTACGACAGCCACACTGAAGCTTTCTTT. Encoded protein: CASSIYDSHTEAFF.

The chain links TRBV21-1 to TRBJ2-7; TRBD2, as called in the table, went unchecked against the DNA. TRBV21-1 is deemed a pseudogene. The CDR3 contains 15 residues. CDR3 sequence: CAISPNREGYYEQYF. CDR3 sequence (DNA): TGTGCCATCAGCCCAAATCGAGAGGGATACTACGAGCAGTACTTC.

The CDR3 region is CASSTRQGSYEQYF. In DNA form, the CDR3 reads TGTGCCAGCAGCACCCGACAGGGTAGCTACGAGCAGTACTTC. This chain uses TRBV11-2 with TRBJ2-7, with 7 positions matching TRBD1. Trimming took 5 bases from V and 3 from J; bases not matched to a gene: 7. Germline V gives CDR1 SGHAT, CDR2 FQNNGV. The CDR3 runs 14 residues.

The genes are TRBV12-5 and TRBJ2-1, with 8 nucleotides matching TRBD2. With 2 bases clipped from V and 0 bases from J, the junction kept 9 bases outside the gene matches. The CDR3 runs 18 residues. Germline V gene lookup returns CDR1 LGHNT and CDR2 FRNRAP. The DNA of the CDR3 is TGTGCTAGTGGTTTGTTAAAACTAGCGGTTAGCTCCTACAATGAGCAGTTCTTC. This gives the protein CASGLLKLAVSSYNEQFF. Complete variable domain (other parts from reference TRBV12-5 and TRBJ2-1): DARVTQTPRHKVTEMGQEVTMRCQPILGHNTVFWYRQTMMQGLELLAYFRNRAPLDDSGMPKDRFSAEMPDATLATLKIQPSEPRDSAVYFCASGLLKLAVSSYNEQFFGPGTRLTVL.

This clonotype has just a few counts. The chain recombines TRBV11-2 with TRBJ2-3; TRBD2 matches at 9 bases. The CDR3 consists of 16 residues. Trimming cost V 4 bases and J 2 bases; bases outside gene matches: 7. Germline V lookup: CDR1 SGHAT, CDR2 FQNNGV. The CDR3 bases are TGTGCCAGCAGCTCCTTAGCGGGGGAATCCACAGATACGCAGTATTTT. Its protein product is CASSSLAGESTDTQYF.

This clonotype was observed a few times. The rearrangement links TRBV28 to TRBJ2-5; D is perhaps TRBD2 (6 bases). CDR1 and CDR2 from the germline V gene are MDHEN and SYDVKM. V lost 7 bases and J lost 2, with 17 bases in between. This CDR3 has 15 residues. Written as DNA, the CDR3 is TGTGCCAGCAATCCGGGGGAGACGGGGCAAGAGACCCAGTACTTC. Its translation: CASNPGETGQETQYF.

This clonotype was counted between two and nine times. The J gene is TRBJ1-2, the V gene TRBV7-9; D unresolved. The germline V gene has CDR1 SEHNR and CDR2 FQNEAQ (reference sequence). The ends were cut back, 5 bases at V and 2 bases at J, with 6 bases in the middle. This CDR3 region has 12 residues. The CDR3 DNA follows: TGTGCCAGCAGCACATGGAACTATGGCTACACCTTC. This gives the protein CASSTWNYGYTF.

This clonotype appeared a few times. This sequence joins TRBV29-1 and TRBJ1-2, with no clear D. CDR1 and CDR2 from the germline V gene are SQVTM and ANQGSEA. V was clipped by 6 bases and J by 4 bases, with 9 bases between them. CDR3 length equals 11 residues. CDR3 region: CSVDLGYGYTF. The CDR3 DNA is TGCAGCGTCGACCTCGGCTATGGCTACACCTTC.

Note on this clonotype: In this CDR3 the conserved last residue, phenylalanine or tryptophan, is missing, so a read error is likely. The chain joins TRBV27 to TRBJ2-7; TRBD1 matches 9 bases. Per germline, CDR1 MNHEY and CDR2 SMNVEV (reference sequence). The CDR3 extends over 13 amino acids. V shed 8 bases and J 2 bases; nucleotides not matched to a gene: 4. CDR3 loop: CASRRQGAYEQYL. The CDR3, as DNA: TGTGCCAGCCGGCGACAGGGGGCCTACGAGCAGTACTTA.

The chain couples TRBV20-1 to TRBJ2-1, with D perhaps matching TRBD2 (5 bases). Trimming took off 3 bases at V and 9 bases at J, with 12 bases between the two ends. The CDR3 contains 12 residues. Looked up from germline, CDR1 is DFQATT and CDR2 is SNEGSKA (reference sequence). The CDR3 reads CSASGEFGEQFF. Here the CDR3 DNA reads TGCAGTGCTAGCGGGGAGTTTGGTGAGCAGTTCTTC.

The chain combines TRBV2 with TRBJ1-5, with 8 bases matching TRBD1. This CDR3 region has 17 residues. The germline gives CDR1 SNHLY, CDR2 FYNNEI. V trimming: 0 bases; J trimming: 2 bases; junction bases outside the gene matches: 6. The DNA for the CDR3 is TGTGCCAGCAGTGAAGCTTGGGAGACAGGGGGCAATCAGCCCCAGCATTTT. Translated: CASSEAWETGGNQPQHF.

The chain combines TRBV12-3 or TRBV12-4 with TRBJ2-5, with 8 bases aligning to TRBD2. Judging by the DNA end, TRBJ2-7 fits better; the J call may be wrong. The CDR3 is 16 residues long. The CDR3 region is CASSRTSLSGTYEQYF. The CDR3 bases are TGTGCCAGCAGCCGCACTTCCCTTAGCGGGACCTACGAGCAGTACTTC.

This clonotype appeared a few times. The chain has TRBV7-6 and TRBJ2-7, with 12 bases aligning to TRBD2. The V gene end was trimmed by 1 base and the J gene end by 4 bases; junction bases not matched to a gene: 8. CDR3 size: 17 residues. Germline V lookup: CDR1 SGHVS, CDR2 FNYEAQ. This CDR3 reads CASSLDPSGGAGYEQYF. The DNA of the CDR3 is TGTGCCAGCAGCTTAGATCCTAGCGGGGGGGCCGGATACGAGCAGTACTTC.

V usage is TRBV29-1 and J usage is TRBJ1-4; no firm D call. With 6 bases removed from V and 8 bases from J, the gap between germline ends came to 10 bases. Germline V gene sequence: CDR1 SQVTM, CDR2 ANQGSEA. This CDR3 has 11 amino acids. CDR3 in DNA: TGCAGCGTGCTCGACCGGGAAAAACTGTTTTTT. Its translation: CSVLDREKLFF.

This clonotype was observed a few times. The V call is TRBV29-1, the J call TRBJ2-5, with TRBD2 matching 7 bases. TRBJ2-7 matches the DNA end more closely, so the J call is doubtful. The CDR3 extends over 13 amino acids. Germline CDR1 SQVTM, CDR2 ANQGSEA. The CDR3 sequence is CSVTGGSSYEQYF. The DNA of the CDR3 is TGCAGCGTTACGGGGGGTAGTTCCTACGAGCAGTACTTC.

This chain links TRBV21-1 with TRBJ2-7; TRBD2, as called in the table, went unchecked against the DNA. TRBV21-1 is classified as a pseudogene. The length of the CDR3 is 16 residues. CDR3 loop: CASSSNGTSGSYEQYF. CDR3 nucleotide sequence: TGTGCCAGCAGCAGCAACGGGACTAGCGGCTCCTACGAGCAGTACTTC.

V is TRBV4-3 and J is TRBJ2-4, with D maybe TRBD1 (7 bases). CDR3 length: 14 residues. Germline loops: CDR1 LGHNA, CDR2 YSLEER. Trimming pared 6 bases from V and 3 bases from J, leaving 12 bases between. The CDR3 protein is CASSYRGGKNIQYF. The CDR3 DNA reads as TGCGCCAGCAGTTACAGGGGAGGCAAAAACATTCAGTACTTC.

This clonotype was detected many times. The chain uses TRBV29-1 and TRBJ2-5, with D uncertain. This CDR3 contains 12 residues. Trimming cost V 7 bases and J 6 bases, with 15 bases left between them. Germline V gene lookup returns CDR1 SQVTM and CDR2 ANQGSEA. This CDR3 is CSADEAGKTQYF. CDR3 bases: TGCAGCGCCGACGAGGCCGGAAAGACCCAGTACTTC.

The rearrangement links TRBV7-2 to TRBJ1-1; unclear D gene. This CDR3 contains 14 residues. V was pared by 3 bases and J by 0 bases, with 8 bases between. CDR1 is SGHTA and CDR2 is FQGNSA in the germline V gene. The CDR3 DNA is TGTGCCAGCAGCTTCGGTAGCATGAACACTGAAGCTTTCTTT. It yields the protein CASSFGSMNTEAFF.

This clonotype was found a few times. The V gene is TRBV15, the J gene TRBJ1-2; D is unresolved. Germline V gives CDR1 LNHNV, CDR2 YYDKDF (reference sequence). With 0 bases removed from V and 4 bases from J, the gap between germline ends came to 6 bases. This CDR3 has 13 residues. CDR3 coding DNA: TGTGCCACCAGCAGAGACATATCCTATGGCTACACCTTC. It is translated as CATSRDISYGYTF.

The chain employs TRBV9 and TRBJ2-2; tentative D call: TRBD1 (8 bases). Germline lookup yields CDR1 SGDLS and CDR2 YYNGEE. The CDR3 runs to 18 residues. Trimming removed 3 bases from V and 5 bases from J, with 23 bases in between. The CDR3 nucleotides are TGTGCCAGCAGCGGAAACCTATACAGGGGGGGAGGTACCGGGGAGCTGTTTTTT. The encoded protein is CASSGNLYRGGGTGELFF.

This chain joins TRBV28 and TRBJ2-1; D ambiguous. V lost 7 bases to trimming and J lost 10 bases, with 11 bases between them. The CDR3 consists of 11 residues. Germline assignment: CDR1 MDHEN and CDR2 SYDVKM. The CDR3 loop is CASKGPTEQFF. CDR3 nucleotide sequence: TGTGCCAGCAAAGGGCCTACAGAGCAGTTCTTC.

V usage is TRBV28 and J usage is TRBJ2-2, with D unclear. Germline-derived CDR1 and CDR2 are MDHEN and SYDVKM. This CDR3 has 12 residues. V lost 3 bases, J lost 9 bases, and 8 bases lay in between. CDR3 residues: CASSFNDRELFF. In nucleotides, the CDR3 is TGTGCCAGCAGTTTTAACGACAGGGAGCTGTTTTTT.

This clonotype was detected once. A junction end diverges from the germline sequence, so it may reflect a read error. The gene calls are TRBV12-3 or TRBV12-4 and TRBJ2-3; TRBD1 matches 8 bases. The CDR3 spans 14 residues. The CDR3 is CASYRTGRADAQYF. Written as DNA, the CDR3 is TGTGCCAGTTATCGGACAGGGAGAGCAGATGCGCAGTATTTT.

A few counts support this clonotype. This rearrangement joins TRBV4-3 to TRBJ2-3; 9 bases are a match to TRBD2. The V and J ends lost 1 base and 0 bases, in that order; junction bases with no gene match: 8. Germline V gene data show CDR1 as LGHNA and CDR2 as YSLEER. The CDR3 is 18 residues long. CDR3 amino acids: CASSQGPGAGGSTDTQYF. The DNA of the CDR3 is TGCGCCAGCAGCCAAGGACCAGGGGCGGGGGGGAGCACAGATACGCAGTATTTT.

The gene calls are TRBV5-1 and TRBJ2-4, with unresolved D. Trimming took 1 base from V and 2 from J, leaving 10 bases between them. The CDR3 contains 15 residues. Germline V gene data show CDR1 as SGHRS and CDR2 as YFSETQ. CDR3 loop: CASSLSGLSKNIQYF. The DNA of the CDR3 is TGCGCCAGCAGCTTGTCCGGGCTGTCCAAAAACATTCAGTACTTC.